Listed here is a single T cell receptor beta chain. Its matching antigen is unknown. The treatment here: over 15 received Ad26.COV2.S at low or high dose, single or two shots; about 5 received placebo; per-sample allocation not given. Day 63 following the first vaccine or placebo injection was when the samples were taken. Its platform was an Ad26 vector, and its expressed antigen was Wuhan-strain SARS-CoV-2 spike. Some clones are missing from TCRdb's copy, which holds only in-frame ones; the method was immunoSEQ multiplex PCR. The table includes hundreds of thousands of clones, about nine tenths detected once. The entry originates in a study of Ad26.COV2.S vaccination and SARS-CoV-2 variants. Study context: Donor participated within the Ad26.COV2.S arm of the COV1001 trial. Study outcomes and limitations: Reportedly, spike-specific CD8+ and CD4+ T cell responses achieved substantial breadth once vaccination had taken place. With respect to non-spike TCR breadth, vaccine and placebo recipients were similar.

Germline CDR1 MNHEY, CDR2 SVGEGT. The CDR3 has 14 residues. The V end lost 0 bases, the J end lost 5 bases, and 10 bases lay between the germline ends. This chain joins TRBV6-2 or TRBV6-3 and TRBJ2-5; D possibly corresponds to TRBD1 (6 bases). This sample comprised peripheral blood, obtained in a trial of Ad26.COV2.S vaccine versus placebo. The receptor's source is a person between 18 and 65 years old who received the Ad26.COV2.S COVID-19 vaccine or a placebo. The CDR3 sequence: CASSYSGAWETQYF. The DNA of the CDR3 is TGTGCCAGCAGTTACTCGGGGGCCTGGGAGACCCAGTACTTC.